These 23 T cell receptor beta chains were all obtained from the same sample, sequenced in a study of cytomegalovirus exposure and HLA in healthy donors. Generated by immunoSEQ multiplex PCR, the TCRdb table keeps only in-frame clones and is missing some. This table holds roughly 330,000 clones, about nine tenths found once. Source material: PBMCs. The receptor set was obtained from a woman between 25 and 40 years old in good health and CMV-seropositive.

V and J are TRBV9 and TRBJ2-1; 7 bases line up with TRBD2. The ends lost 2 bases at V and 4 bases at J; junction bases unmatched: 6. This CDR3 has 15 residues. The germline CDR1 and CDR2 sequences are SGDLS and YYNGEE. The CDR3 bases are TGTGCCAGCAGCGTTTCCGGACTAGAGTACAATGAGCAGTTCTTC. The encoded protein is CASSVSGLEYNEQFF.

A word on this clone: This sample includes further DNA sequences coding for the same CDR3. This chain links TRBV28 with TRBJ2-7; weak D call: TRBD2 (5 bases). This CDR3 has 12 amino acids. Germline CDR1 reads MDHEN; CDR2 reads SYDVKM. The V and J ends lost 3 bases and 4 bases respectively, with 7 bases between them. The CDR3 DNA sequence: TGTGCCAGCAGTTTTAGCGAGTACGAGCAGTACTTC. It specifies CASSFSEYEQYF.

The chain links TRBV9 to TRBJ1-2; weak D call: TRBD1 (6 bases). The CDR3 has 15 amino acids. Germline V lookup: CDR1 SGDLS, CDR2 YYNGEE. The ends were cut back, 0 bases at V and 2 bases at J, with 11 bases in the middle. In DNA form, the CDR3 reads TGTGCCAGCAGCGTAGATGGGGGGCGCAACTATGGCTACACCTTC. The encoded protein is CASSVDGGRNYGYTF.

The chain is built from TRBV27 and TRBJ2-5; a possible D gene is TRBD2 (6 bases). CDR1 is MNHEY, CDR2 SMNVEV, per germline (reference sequence). Trimming stripped 8 bases from V and 8 bases from J, with 12 bases between. This CDR3 comprises 11 residues. DNA for the CDR3: TGTGCCAGCCAGACTAGTGGAACCCAGTACTTC. This encodes CASQTSGTQYF.

The rearrangement uses TRBV28 and TRBJ2-7; TRBD2 agrees at 10 bases. Germline trimming cut 2 bases from V and 4 bases from J; bases unmatched to any gene: 5. The CDR3 runs to 15 residues. Germline V CDR1 and CDR2: MDHEN, SYDVKM. This chain's CDR3 is CASSLLAGAPYEQYF. CDR3 bases: TGTGCCAGCAGTTTACTAGCGGGGGCCCCTTACGAGCAGTACTTC.

The V gene is TRBV5-1, the J gene TRBJ2-3; no definite D call. Germline V gives CDR1 SGHRS, CDR2 YFSETQ. V was clipped by 4 bases and J by 6 bases, with 15 bases between them. This CDR3 comprises 14 residues. The CDR3 sequence: CASSPSGRPDTQYF. CDR3 DNA sequence: TGCGCCAGCAGCCCCTCTGGGCGCCCCGATACGCAGTATTTT.

This chain joins TRBV10-3 and TRBJ1-1; 9 positions agree with TRBD1. Germline V lookup: CDR1 ENHRY, CDR2 SYGVKD. The CDR3 is 12 amino acids. Losses at the gene ends were 2 bases for V and 10 bases for J; bases not matched to a gene: 2. The CDR3 region is CAISEPGQGAFF. The CDR3 coding sequence is TGTGCCATCAGTGAGCCGGGACAGGGAGCTTTCTTT.

This clone was counted once. The chain employs TRBV5-8 and TRBJ2-1, with 10 bases that match TRBD1. The CDR3 sequence is 15 residues long. V was pared by 4 bases and J by 8 bases, with 9 bases of the junction left unmatched. Germline CDR1 and CDR2: SGHTS and YDEGEE. The CDR3 loop is CASSTRDRGPYEQFF. DNA of the CDR3: TGTGCCAGCAGCACCCGGGACAGGGGCCCATATGAGCAGTTCTTC.

The chain couples TRBV5-4 to TRBJ2-3; maybe TRBD1 (6 bases). The CDR3 has 14 residues. Germline CDR1 reads SGHNT; CDR2 reads YYREEE (reference sequence). V was cut by 1 base and J by 2 bases, with 8 bases left in between. This chain's CDR3 is CASSLWTATDTQYF. In DNA form, the CDR3 reads TGTGCCAGCAGCTTGTGGACAGCCACAGATACGCAGTATTTT.

CDR3 bases: TGCGCCAGCAGCTTGGTCGGGCAGACAAATAATTCACCCCTCCACTTT. Translated: CASSLVGQTNNSPLHF. The genes are TRBV5-1 and TRBJ1-6; D gene unclear. The CDR3 contains 16 residues. V lost 0 bases and J 5 bases, leaving 12 bases between the germline ends. CDR1 is SGHRS, CDR2 YFSETQ, per germline.

The chain uses TRBV29-1 and TRBJ1-1; D is perhaps TRBD1 (5 bases). CDR3 length: 15 amino acids. Trimming removed 7 bases at V and 1 base at J, with 19 bases between. CDR1 SQVTM and CDR2 ANQGSEA come from the germline V gene. Here the CDR3 reads CSAMGLGQKNTEAFF. The CDR3 nucleotides are TGCAGCGCGATGGGTTTGGGGCAGAAGAACACTGAAGCTTTCTTT.

The V call is TRBV5-8, the J call TRBJ2-7; D remains unclear. V lost 0 bases and J lost 0, with 10 bases in between. CDR3 length: 15 amino acids. Germline V CDR1 and CDR2: SGHTS, YDEGEE. The CDR3 loop is CASSLGGRSSYEQYF. CDR3 sequence (DNA): TGTGCCAGCAGCTTGGGTGGGCGGAGCTCCTACGAGCAGTACTTC.

The rearrangement joins TRBV28 to TRBJ2-6, with D possibly matching TRBD1 (6 bases). Germline V gene lookup returns CDR1 MDHEN and CDR2 SYDVKM. The CDR3 totals 20 residues. Trimming stripped 1 base from V and 0 bases from J, with 19 bases between. The CDR3 bases are TGTGCCAGCAGTTTATCCCAGGGGATCTGGGGCAACTCTGGGGCCAACGTCCTGACTTTC. Translation: CASSLSQGIWGNSGANVLTF.

The chain couples TRBV9 to TRBJ1-1, with D unresolved. V gave up 0 bases and J gave up 0 bases, with 9 bases separating them. Germline CDR1 and CDR2: SGDLS and YYNGEE. CDR3 length: 15 amino acids. CDR3 in DNA: TGTGCCAGCAGCGTAGGTGGCAGCATGAACACTGAAGCTTTCTTT. This gives the protein CASSVGGSMNTEAFF.

The chain uses TRBV9 and TRBJ1-2; D is uncertain. Between the trimmed V and J ends, which lost 7 bases and 1 base, there was a span of 5 bases. Germline CDR1 reads SGDLS; CDR2 reads YYNGEE. CDR3 length equals 11 residues. CDR3 loop: CASAGNYGYTF. CDR3 nucleotides: TGTGCCAGCGCGGGTAACTATGGCTACACCTTC.

The rearrangement uses TRBV11-3 and TRBJ2-1, with 12 bases lining up with TRBD2. V shed 1 base and J 5 bases; nucleotides not matched to a gene: 3. The CDR3 is 16 residues long. Looked up from germline, CDR1 is SGHNT and CDR2 is YENEEA. Written as DNA, the CDR3 is TGTGCCAGCAGCTTAGCACTAGCGGGGGGCCACAATGAGCAGTTCTTC. Encoded protein: CASSLALAGGHNEQFF.

The V and J genes are TRBV28 and TRBJ1-1; TRBD1 might be the D (6 bases). Germline V CDR1 and CDR2: MDHEN, SYDVKM. This CDR3 spans 16 amino acids. Trimming cost V 3 bases and J 8 bases, with 22 bases left between them. CDR3 DNA sequence: TGTGCCAGCAGTTTTAGTCCAATATACCGACAGGACGAAGCTTTCTTT. It codes for CASSFSPIYRQDEAFF.

The CDR3 coding sequence is TGCGCCAGCAGCAGAACCAGCGGCGAGCAGTACTTC. This encodes CASSRTSGEQYF. The chain uses TRBV5-1 and TRBJ2-7; TRBD2 is a possible D gene (5 bases). Germline values: CDR1 SGHRS, CDR2 YFSETQ. The germline V and J ends were trimmed by 4 bases and 6 bases, with 11 bases remaining between them. CDR3 size: 12 residues.

The chain combines TRBV7-2 with TRBJ2-2; a possible D gene is TRBD1 (5 bases). V was clipped by 1 base and J by 7 bases, with 10 bases between them. Per germline, CDR1 SGHTA and CDR2 FQGNSA. The length of the CDR3 is 14 residues. This chain's CDR3 is CASSLGQGIGELFF. As DNA, the CDR3 is TGTGCCAGCAGCTTAGGGCAGGGTATCGGGGAGCTGTTTTTT.

This rearrangement joins TRBV30 to TRBJ1-5, with D unresolved. Deletions cut 1 base from V and 3 bases from J, with 13 bases between. Germline CDR1 reads GTSNPN; CDR2 reads SVGIG (reference sequence). This CDR3 is built from 15 residues. The CDR3: CAWSGVGQINQPQHF. DNA for the CDR3: TGTGCCTGGAGTGGAGTCGGGCAGATCAATCAGCCCCAGCATTTT.

The J gene is TRBJ2-3, the V gene TRBV18; 7 nucleotides align to TRBD2. V lost 0 bases to trimming and J lost 0 bases; unmatched junction nucleotides: 12. CDR1 and CDR2 from the germline V gene are KGHSH and LQKENI. The CDR3 loop spans 19 amino acids. The CDR3 here is CASSPPSPERGMSTDTQYF. The CDR3 bases are TGTGCCAGCTCACCACCGAGTCCAGAGCGGGGAATGAGCACAGATACGCAGTATTTT.

The count of this clone is one. The chain uses TRBV18 and TRBJ2-3; either TRBD1 or TRBD2 may fit D (5 bases each). Trimming took off 8 bases at V and 1 base at J, with 16 bases between the two ends. The CDR3 sequence is 15 residues long. CDR1 KGHSH and CDR2 LQKENI come from the germline V gene. CDR3 sequence: CASARGQGGTDTQYF. The CDR3 nucleotides read TGTGCCAGCGCCCGGGGCCAGGGAGGCACAGATACGCAGTATTTT.

The gene calls are TRBV11-2 and TRBJ2-3; TRBD1 agrees at 10 bases. The CDR3 runs 16 residues. The germline gives CDR1 SGHAT, CDR2 FQNNGV. V lost 1 base and J lost 4; bases outside the gene matches: 5. The CDR3 reads CASSLGTGGLSDTQYF. The CDR3 DNA is TGTGCCAGCAGCTTAGGGACAGGGGGACTATCAGATACGCAGTATTTT. Complete variable domain (other parts from reference TRBV11-2 and TRBJ2-3): EAGVAQSPRYKIIEKRQSVAFWCNPISGHATLYWYQQILGQGPKLLIQFQNNGVVDDSQLPKDRFSAERLKGVDSTLKIQPAKLEDSAVYLCASSLGTGGLSDTQYFGPGTRLTVL.